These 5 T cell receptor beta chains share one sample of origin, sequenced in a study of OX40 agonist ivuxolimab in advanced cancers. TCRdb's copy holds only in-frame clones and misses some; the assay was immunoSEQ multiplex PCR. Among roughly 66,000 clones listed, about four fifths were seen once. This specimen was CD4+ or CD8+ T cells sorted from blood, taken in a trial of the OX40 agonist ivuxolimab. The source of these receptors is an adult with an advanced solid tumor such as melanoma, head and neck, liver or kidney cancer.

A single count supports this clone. The CDR3 reads CASSLKGTLYEQYF. The DNA for the CDR3 is TGTGCCAGCAGCTTAAAAGGGACTCTCTACGAGCAGTACTTC. V is TRBV5-4 and J is TRBJ2-7; tentatively, D is TRBD2 (6 bases). This CDR3 region has 14 residues. The V end lost 2 bases, the J end lost 3 bases, and 12 bases lay between the germline ends. CDR1 is SGHNT, CDR2 YYREEE, per germline (reference sequence).

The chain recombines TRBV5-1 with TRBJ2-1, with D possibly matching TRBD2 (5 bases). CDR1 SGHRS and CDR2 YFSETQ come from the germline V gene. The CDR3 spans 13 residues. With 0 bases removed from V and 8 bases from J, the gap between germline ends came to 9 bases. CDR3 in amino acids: CASSLGLAYEQFF. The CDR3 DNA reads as TGCGCCAGCAGCTTGGGCCTAGCCTATGAGCAGTTCTTC.

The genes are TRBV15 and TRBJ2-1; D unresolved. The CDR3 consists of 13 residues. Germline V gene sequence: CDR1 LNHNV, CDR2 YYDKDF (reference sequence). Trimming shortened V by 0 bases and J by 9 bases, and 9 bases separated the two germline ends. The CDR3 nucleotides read TGTGCCACCAGCAGAGATTTGGGCGTTGAGCAGTTCTTC. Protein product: CATSRDLGVEQFF.

The CDR3 sequence is CASSQAAIETYEQYF. For the CDR3, the DNA is TGCGCCAGCAGCCAAGCCGCCATTGAAACCTACGAGCAGTACTTC. The chain carries TRBV4-1 and TRBJ2-7; D not certain. Trimming took 1 base from V and 2 from J, leaving 12 bases between them. Germline lookup yields CDR1 MGHRA and CDR2 YSYEKL. The CDR3 runs to 15 residues.

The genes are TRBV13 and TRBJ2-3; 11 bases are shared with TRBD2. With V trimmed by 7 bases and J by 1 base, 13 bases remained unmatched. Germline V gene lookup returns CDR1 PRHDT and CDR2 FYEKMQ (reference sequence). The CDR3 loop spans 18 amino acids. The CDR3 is CASTPPGLAGGRTDTQYF. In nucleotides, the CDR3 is TGTGCCAGCACCCCACCCGGGCTAGCGGGGGGTCGCACAGATACGCAGTATTTT.